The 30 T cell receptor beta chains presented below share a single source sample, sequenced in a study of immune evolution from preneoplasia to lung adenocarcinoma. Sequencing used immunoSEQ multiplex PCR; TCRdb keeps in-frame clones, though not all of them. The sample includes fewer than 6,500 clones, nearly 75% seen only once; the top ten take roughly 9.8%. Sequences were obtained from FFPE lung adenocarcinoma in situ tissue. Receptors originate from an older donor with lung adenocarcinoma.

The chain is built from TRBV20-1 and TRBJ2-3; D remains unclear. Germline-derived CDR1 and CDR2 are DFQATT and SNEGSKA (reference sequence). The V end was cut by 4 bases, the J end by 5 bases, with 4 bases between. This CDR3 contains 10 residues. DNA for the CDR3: TGCAGTGCTAATTTAGATACGCAGTATTTT. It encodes CSANLDTQYF.

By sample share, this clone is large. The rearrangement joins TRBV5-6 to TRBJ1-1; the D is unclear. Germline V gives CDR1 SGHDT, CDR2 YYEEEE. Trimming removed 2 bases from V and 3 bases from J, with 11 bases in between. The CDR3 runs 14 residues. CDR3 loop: CASSLEARDTEAFF. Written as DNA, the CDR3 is TGTGCCAGCAGCTTAGAGGCGAGGGACACTGAAGCTTTCTTT.

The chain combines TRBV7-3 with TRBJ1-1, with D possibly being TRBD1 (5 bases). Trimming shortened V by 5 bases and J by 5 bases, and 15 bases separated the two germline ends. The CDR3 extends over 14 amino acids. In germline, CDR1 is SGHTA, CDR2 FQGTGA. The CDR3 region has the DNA TGTGCCAGCAGCCCCCAGCAGGGAGATACTGAAGCTTTCTTT. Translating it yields CASSPQQGDTEAFF.

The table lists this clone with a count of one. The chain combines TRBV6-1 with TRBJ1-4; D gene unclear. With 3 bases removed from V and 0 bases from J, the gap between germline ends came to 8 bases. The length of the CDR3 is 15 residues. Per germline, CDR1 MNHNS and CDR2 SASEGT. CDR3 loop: CASSDDTATNEKLFF. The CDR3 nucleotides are TGTGCCAGCAGTGACGACACCGCAACTAATGAAAAACTGTTTTTT.

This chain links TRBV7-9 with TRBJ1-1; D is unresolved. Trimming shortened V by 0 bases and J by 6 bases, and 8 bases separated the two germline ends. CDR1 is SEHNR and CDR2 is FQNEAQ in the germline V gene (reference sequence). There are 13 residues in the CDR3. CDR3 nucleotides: TGTGCCAGCAGCTTAGCAGGGTTCGCTGAAGCTTTCTTT. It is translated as CASSLAGFAEAFF. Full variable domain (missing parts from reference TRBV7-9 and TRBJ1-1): DTGVSQNPRHKITKRGQNVTFRCDPISEHNRLYWYRQTLGQGPEFLTYFQNEAQLEKSRLLSDRFSAERPKGSFSTLEIQRTEQGDSAMYLCASSLAGFAEAFFGQGTRLTVV.

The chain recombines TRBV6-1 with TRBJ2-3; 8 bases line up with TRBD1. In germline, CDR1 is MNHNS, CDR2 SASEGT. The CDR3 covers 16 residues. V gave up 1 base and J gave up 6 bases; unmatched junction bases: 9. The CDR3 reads CASSEVLGQAGDTQYF. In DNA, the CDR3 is TGTGCCAGCAGTGAAGTTCTGGGACAGGCCGGGGATACGCAGTATTTT.

The CDR3 protein is CASSEPGLDGYTF. The CDR3 nucleotides read TGTGCCAGCAGTGAACCTGGGTTAGATGGCTACACCTTC. The rearrangement uses TRBV25-1 and TRBJ1-2; D remains ambiguous. The V gene lost 2 bases and the J gene lost 6 bases, with 10 bases spanning the gap. The CDR3 consists of 13 residues. Looked up from germline, CDR1 is MGHDK and CDR2 is SYGVNS.

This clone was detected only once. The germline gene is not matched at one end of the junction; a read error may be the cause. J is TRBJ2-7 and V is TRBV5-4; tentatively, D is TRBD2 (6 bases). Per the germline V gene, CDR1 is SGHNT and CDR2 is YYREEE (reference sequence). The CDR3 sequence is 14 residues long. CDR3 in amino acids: CASSSPLGPAGPSF. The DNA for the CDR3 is TGTGCCAGCAGCTCGCCTCTGGGGCCCGCGGGGCCCTCTTTC. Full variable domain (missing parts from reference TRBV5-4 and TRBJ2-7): ETGVTQSPTHLIKTRGQQVTLRCSSQSGHNTVSWYQQALGQGPQFIFQYYREEENGRGNFPPRFSGLQFPNYSSELNVNALELDDSALYLCASSSPLGPAGPSFGPGTRLTVT.

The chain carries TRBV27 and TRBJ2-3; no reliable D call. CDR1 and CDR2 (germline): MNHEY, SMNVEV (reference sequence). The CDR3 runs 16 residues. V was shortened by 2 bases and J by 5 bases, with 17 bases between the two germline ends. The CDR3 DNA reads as TGTGCCAGCAGTTTAATCGGCCAGGTCCTTGGAGATACGCAGTATTTT. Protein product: CASSLIGQVLGDTQYF.

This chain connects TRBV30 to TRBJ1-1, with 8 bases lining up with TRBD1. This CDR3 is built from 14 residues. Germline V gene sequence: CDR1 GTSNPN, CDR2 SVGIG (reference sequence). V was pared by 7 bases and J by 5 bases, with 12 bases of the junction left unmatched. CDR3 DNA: TGTGCCTCCCGAGACAGGGGATCCTGGACTGAAGCTTTCTTT. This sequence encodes CASRDRGSWTEAFF.

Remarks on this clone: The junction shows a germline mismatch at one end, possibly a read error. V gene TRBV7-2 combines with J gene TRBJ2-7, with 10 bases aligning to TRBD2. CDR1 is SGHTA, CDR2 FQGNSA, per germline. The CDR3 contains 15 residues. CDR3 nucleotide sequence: TGTGCCAGCAGCCAAGGCTCTAGCGGGAGTGACGAGCAATACTTC. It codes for CASSQGSSGSDEQYF.

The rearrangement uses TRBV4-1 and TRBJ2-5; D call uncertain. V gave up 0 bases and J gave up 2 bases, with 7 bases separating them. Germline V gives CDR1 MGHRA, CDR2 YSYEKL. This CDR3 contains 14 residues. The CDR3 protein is CASSQEPRQETQYF. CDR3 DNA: TGCGCCAGCAGCCAAGAGCCCCGACAAGAGACCCAGTACTTC.

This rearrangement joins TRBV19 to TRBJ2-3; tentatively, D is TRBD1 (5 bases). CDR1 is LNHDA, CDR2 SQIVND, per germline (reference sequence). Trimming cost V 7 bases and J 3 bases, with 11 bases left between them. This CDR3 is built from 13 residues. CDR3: CASNQGRTDTQYF. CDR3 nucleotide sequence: TGTGCCAGTAACCAGGGCCGGACAGATACGCAGTATTTT.

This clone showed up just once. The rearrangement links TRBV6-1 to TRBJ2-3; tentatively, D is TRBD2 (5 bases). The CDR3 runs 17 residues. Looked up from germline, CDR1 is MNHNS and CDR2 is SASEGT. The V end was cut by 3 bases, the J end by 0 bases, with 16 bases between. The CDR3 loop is CASSESRFGGSTDTQYF. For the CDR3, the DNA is TGTGCCAGCAGTGAGAGTCGATTCGGCGGGAGCACAGATACGCAGTATTTT.

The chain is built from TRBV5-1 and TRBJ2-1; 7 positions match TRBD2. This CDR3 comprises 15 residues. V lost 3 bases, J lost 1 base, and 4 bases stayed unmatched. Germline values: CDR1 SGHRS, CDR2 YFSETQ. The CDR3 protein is CASSWEGESYNEQFF. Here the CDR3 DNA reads TGCGCCAGCAGCTGGGAGGGAGAGTCCTACAATGAGCAGTTCTTC.

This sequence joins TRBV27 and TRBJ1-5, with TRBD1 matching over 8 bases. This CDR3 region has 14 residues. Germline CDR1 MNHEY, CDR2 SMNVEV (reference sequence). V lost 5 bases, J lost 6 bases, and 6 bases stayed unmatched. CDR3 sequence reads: CASSNFGQGQPQHF. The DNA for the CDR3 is TGTGCCAGCAGTAACTTCGGACAGGGTCAGCCCCAGCATTTT.

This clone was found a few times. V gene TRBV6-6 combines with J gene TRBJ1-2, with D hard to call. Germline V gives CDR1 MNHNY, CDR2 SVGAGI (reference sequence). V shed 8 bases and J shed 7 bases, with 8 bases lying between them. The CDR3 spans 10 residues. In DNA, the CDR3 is TGTGCCAGCGGGTTGGGTGGCTACACCTTC. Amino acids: CASGLGGYTF.

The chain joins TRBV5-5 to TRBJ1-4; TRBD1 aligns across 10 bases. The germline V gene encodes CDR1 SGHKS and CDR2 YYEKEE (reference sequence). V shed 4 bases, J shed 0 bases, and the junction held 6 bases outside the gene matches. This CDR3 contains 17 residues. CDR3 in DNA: TGTGCCAGCAGCACACGGACAGGGGGAACAACTAATGAAAAACTGTTTTTT. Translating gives CASSTRTGGTTNEKLFF.

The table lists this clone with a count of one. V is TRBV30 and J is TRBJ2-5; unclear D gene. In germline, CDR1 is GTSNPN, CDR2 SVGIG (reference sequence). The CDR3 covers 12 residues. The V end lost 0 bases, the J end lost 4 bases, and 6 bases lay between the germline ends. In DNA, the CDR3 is TGTGCCTGGAGTGTACGGCGAGAGACCCAGTACTTC. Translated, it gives CAWSVRRETQYF.

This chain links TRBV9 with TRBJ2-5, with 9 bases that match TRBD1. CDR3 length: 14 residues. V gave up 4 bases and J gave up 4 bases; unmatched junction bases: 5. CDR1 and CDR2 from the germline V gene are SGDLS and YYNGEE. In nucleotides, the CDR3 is TGTGCCAGCAGCTTTATGGGACAGGGAGAGACCCAGTACTTC. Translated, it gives CASSFMGQGETQYF.

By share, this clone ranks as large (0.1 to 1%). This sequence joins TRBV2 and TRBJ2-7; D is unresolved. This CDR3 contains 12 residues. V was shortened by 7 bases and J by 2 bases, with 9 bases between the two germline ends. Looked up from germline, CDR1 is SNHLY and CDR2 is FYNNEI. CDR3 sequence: CASNSETYEQYF. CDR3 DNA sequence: TGTGCCAGCAACAGCGAAACCTACGAGCAGTACTTC.

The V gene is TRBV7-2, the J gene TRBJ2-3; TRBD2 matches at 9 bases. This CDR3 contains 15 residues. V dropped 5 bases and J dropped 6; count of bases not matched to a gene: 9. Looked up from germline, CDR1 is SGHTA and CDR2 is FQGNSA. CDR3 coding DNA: TGTGCCAGCAGCCGCGGGGGGGCAAGTTGGGATACGCAGTATTTT. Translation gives CASSRGGASWDTQYF. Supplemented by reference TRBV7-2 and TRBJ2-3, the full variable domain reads GAGVSQSPSNKVTEKGKDVELRCDPISGHTALYWYRQSLGQGLEFLIYFQGNSAPDKSGLPSDRFSAERTGGSVSTLTIQRTQQEDSAVYLCASSRGGASWDTQYFGPGTRLTVL.

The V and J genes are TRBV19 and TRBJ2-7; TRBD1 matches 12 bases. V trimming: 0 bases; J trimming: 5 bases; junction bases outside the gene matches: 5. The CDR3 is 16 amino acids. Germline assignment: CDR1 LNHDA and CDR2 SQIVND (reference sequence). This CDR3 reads CASSIDSGTGGHEQYF. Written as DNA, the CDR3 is TGTGCCAGTAGTATAGACTCCGGGACAGGGGGCCACGAGCAGTACTTC.

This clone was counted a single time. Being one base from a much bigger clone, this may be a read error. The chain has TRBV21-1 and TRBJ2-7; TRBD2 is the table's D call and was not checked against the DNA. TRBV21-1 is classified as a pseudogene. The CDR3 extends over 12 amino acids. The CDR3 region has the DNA TGTGCCAGCAGCAGCGAAACCTACGAGCAGTACTTC. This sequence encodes CASSSETYEQYF.

CDR3 sequence reads: CASMVQQTVYEQYF. The CDR3 nucleotides are TGTGCCAGCATGGTCCAGCAAACCGTCTACGAGCAGTACTTC. The genes are TRBV2 and TRBJ2-7; D unresolved. The CDR3 has 14 amino acids. Trimming removed 7 bases at V and 3 bases at J, with 16 bases between. In germline, CDR1 is SNHLY, CDR2 FYNNEI.

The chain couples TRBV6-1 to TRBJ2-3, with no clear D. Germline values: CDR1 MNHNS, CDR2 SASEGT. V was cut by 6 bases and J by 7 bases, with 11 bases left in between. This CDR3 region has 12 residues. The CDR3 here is CASRAMDHTQYF. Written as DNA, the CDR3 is TGTGCCAGCAGGGCCATGGATCATACGCAGTATTTT.

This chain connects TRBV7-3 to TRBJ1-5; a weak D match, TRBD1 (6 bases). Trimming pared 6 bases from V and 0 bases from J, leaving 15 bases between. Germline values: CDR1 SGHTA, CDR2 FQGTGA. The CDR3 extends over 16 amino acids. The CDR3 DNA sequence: TGTGCCAGCAGAAAAACAGGGCAATATAGCAATCAGCCCCAGCATTTT. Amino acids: CASRKTGQYSNQPQHF.

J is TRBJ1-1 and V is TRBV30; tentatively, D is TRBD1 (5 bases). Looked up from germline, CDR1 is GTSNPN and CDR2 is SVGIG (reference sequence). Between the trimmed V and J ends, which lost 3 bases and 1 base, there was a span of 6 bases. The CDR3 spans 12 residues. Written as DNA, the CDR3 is TGTGCCTGGAGGAGGGGGAACACTGAAGCTTTCTTT. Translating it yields CAWRRGNTEAFF. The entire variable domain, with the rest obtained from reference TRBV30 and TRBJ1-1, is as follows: SQTIHQWPATLVQPVGSPLSLECTVEGTSNPNLYWYRQAAGRGLQLLFYSVGIGQISSEVPQNLSASRPQDRQFILSSKKLLLSDSGFYLCAWRRGNTEAFFGQGTRLTVV.

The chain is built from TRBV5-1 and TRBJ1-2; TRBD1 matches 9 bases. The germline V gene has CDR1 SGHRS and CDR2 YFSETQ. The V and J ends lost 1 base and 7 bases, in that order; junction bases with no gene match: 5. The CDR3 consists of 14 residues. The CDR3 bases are TGCGCCAGCAGCTTGACAGGGGGCGACGCTGGCTACACCTTC. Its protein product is CASSLTGGDAGYTF.

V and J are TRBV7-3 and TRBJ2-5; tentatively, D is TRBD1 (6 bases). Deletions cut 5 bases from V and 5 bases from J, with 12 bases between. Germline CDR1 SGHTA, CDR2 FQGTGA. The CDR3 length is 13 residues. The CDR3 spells CASSGLRGETQYF. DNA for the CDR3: TGTGCCAGCAGCGGCCTTAGGGGGGAGACCCAGTACTTC. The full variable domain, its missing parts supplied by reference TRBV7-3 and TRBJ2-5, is GAGVSQTPSNKVTEKGKYVELRCDPISGHTALYWYRQSLGQGPEFLIYFQGTGAADDSGLPNDRFFAVRPEGSVSTLKIQRTERGDSAVYLCASSGLRGETQYFGPGTRLLVL.